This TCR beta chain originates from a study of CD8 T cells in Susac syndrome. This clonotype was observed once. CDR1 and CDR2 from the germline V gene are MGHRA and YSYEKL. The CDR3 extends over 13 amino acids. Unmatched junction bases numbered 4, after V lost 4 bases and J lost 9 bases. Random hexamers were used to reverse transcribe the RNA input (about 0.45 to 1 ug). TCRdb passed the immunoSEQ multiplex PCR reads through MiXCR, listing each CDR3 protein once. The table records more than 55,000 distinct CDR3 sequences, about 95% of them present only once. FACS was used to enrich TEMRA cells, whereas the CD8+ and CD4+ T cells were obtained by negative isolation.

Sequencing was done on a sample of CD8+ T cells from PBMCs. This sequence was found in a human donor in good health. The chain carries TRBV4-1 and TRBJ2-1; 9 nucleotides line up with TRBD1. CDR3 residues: CASSPDRGTEQFF. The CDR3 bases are TGCGCCAGCAGCCCGGACAGGGGTACTGAGCAGTTCTTC.